This TCR beta chain was recovered during a study of T cell repertoires and HLA-DP antigens. Study at large: Alloreactive CD4+ T cells targeted HLA-DP on transduced HeLa.

A remark on this clone: What it binds is not known.

Germline CDR1 reads SGHTA; CDR2 reads FQGNSA. This CDR3 contains 15 residues. V was trimmed by 5 bases and J by 7 bases, leaving 18 bases between them. Untouched CD4+ T cells were bead-isolated at about 98% purity. For pre-culture CD4+ samples, the target was 200,000 or so T cell genomes. Produced via immunoSEQ multiplex PCR; TCRdb's table is partial and in-frame only. This table has 75,000 to 90,000 clones, roughly nine tenths appearing once. This TCR was sampled from a man aged 45-65 years in good health and CMV-seronegative. The gene calls are TRBV7-2 and TRBJ1-5; D is perhaps TRBD1 (6 bases). Sequenced material: CD4+ T cells from PBMCs. DNA of the CDR3: TGTGCCAGCAGCCCCGGGGGGCTAACTGGACAGCCCCAGCATTTT. Its translation: CASSPGGLTGQPQHF.